This T cell receptor beta chain was obtained from a study of synovial regulatory T cells in juvenile arthritis (dated by TCRdb to 2015 to 2017). Looking at the study overall: Of the sequenced patients, three were therapy-naive, one was treated with methotrexate plus infliximab, five or six were treated with methotrexate, and one lacked treatment information. Although effector T cell subsets in the cohort were also sequenced for comparisons, the Treg dataset on its own covers only blood and synovial fluid Treg cells. The study compared the TCRbeta CDR3 repertoires of blood iaTreg cells, other blood Treg cells and synovial fluid Treg cells taken from matched patient samples. TCR repertoire comparisons included Treg and Teff subsets from about a dozen JIA patients with active disease.

A note on this clone: Its recognized antigen is unknown.

TCR repertoires were obtained from about 11 juvenile idiopathic arthritis patients with active disease who had not reached inactive disease, of whom 3 were polyarticular and 8 were oligoarticular. A median age of around 12 years (range roughly 2.1-25) and a median disease duration of around seven years (range 0.2-19.1) were recorded for the TCR-sequenced patients. The samples for TCR repertoire analysis were obtained at two Italian centres. Peripheral blood mononuclear cells were isolated by Histopaque-1077 density gradient and cryopreserved in roughly 90% FCS with about 10% DMSO. Libraries were prepared through the immunoSEQ multiplex PCR assay. Adaptive Biotechnologies carried out the TCRbeta CDR3 sequencing. As for the authors' bioinformatics: To assess repertoire similarity, the researchers used the Chao-modified Jaccard index along with median clonotype overlap taken from 200 random subsamples at equal sample size. The similarity analyses were run on either productive nucleotide sequences or amino acid sequences translated in silico. To compare repertoires, the researchers applied hierarchical clustering with single linkage as well as t-SNE, based on Chao-modified Jaccard distances. After normalising for sample size, the researchers measured repertoire diversity with the Renyi index across a range of alpha values. TCRdb re-hosts the immuneACCESS table, in-frame sequences only. Its copies lack some clones; in the studies checked, an unresolved V gene accounts for under half of them, and the cause for the rest is not known. V and J calls and clone size follow that table, whereas D and trimming were derived from the DNA. The sample table records about 10,000 clones. The ten largest clones capture about 1.1% of the sample.

The germline V gene specifies SGHVS as CDR1 and FNYEAQ as CDR2. The CDR3 runs 14 residues from the cysteine to the phenylalanine. Only the protein is on record. What the research found in general, with its limitations: iaTreg TCR repertoires were largely private across patients and partially overlapped with synovial Teff and blood CPL repertoires. Synovial Treg cells shared more CDR3 sequences with iaTreg cells than with other blood Treg cells, and Chao-Jaccard similarity confirmed that synovial Treg cells were more closely related to iaTreg cells. TCR diversity was lower in blood iaTreg cells than in other blood Treg cells, which is consistent with antigen-driven expansion.

The source of this sequence is a donor aged 2-35 years with juvenile idiopathic arthritis. The chain joins TRBV7-6 to TRBJ2-2. Sequencing was performed on Treg cells from blood. According to the study, the label for this sample's cell subset or site signals: remaining (HLA-DR-negative) circulating blood Treg cells. This receptor has the CDR3 CASSLRKDTGELFF.